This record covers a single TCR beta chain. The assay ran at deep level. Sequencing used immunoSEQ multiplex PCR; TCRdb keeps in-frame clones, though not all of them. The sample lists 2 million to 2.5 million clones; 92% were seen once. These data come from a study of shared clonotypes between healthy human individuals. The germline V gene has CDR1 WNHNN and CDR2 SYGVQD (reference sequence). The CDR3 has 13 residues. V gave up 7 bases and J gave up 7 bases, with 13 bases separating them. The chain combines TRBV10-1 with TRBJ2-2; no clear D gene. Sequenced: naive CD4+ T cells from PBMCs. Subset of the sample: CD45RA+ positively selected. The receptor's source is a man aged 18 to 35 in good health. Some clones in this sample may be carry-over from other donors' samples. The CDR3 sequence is CASKSRGGGELFF. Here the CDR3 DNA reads TGCGCCAGCAAATCCCGTGGCGGCGGGGAGCTGTTTTTT.